This TCR beta chain stems from a study of T cells expressing NK-cell markers. Overall study: Just one sequenced donor of eight was HCMV-seronegative, while seven were seropositive. Notes on the study in general: Top CD8+ clonotypes included the dominant CD3+CD56+NKG2C+ clonotypes in roughly 6 donors.

A 5'RACE template switching approach incorporating UMIs was used to make TCR beta cDNA. Reprocessing the 5' RACE reads, TCRdb reports a single entry for every CDR3 protein and omits DNA. The listing records about 260,000 distinct CDR3 sequences. Concerning this clonotype itself: The target antigen is unknown.

Germline values: CDR1 LNHNV, CDR2 YYDKDF (reference sequence). The CDR3 sequence is 14 residues long. The V and J genes are TRBV15 and TRBJ2-1; with no DNA, the TCRdb D assignment of TRBD1 cannot be verified. The specimen sequenced was blood T cells: a sorted CD56 or NKG2C T cell subset, CD4+ or CD8+ T cells, or bulk PBMC T cells (not recorded which). The clonotype was recovered from a man aged 18 to 29 in good health. The CDR3 sequence is CATSREMGANEQFF.